These 20 T cell receptor beta chains share one sample of origin, sequenced in a study of blood T cell repertoires in COVID-19. Data came from immunoSEQ multiplex PCR; TCRdb stores just in-frame clones and leaves some out. The sample lists tens of thousands of clones; 75% to 90% were seen once. The sample consisted of peripheral blood. The receptors come from a human donor in a cohort sampled during active COVID-19.

This clone came up a few times. The chain couples TRBV7-2 to TRBJ2-7; 10 bases are a match to TRBD2. V was pared by 5 bases and J by 1 base, with 8 bases of the junction left unmatched. Germline-derived CDR1 and CDR2 are SGHTA and FQGNSA. The CDR3 runs to 16 residues. The CDR3 reads CASSELAGRRSYEQYF. In nucleotides, the CDR3 is TGTGCCAGCAGCGAACTAGCGGGGCGACGGTCCTACGAGCAGTACTTC.

The chain is built from TRBV18 and TRBJ1-6; TRBD1 aligns across 8 bases. From germline, CDR1 is KGHSH and CDR2 LQKENI. The V gene end was trimmed by 3 bases and the J gene end by 10 bases; junction bases not matched to a gene: 5. The CDR3 runs to 14 residues. This chain's CDR3 is CASSPRTGTSPLHF. For the CDR3, the DNA is TGTGCCAGCTCACCCAGGACAGGGACCTCACCCCTCCACTTT.

The chain carries TRBV7-9 and TRBJ2-4; 7 bases match TRBD2. CDR3 length equals 15 residues. Per the germline V gene, CDR1 is SEHNR and CDR2 is FQNEAQ (reference sequence). Unmatched junction bases numbered 3, after V lost 3 bases and J lost 1 base. In DNA form, the CDR3 reads TGTGCCAGCAGCTTGACTAGCCGCGCCAAAAACATTCAGTACTTC. This codes for CASSLTSRAKNIQYF.

The rearrangement links TRBV28 to TRBJ2-5; D uncertain. The CDR3 extends over 11 amino acids. Germline V gene data show CDR1 as MDHEN and CDR2 as SYDVKM. V gave up 8 bases and J gave up 1 base, with 5 bases separating them. Written as DNA, the CDR3 is TGTGCCAGCCTTTTCCAAGAGACCCAGTACTTC. Translating it yields CASLFQETQYF.

The chain joins TRBV18 to TRBJ2-5; 9 bases agree with TRBD1. J gave up 3 bases and V 4 bases, and 3 bases lay outside the gene matches. Germline V gives CDR1 KGHSH, CDR2 LQKENI. This CDR3 contains 14 residues. CDR3 bases: TGTGCCAGCTCACGACGGACAGGGGAAGAGACCCAGTACTTC. Translation gives CASSRRTGEETQYF.

The chain joins TRBV4-1 to TRBJ2-7; possibly TRBD1 for D (6 bases). CDR3 length: 13 amino acids. Trimming took off 4 bases at V and 3 bases at J, with 10 bases between the two ends. CDR1 and CDR2 (germline): MGHRA, YSYEKL. The CDR3 DNA is TGCGCCAGCAGCCCCAGGGGCGTCTACGAGCAGTACTTC. As protein: CASSPRGVYEQYF.

The chain links TRBV19 to TRBJ2-7; D perhaps matches TRBD1 (5 bases). Per germline, CDR1 LNHDA and CDR2 SQIVND (reference sequence). V lost 0 bases and J 6 bases, leaving 12 bases between the germline ends. CDR3 size: 14 residues. Written as DNA, the CDR3 is TGTGCCAGTAGTATAGATCTTTGGACACGCGAGCAGTACTTC. It translates to CASSIDLWTREQYF.

The chain recombines TRBV30 with TRBJ1-3; D not certain. Germline V gives CDR1 GTSNPN, CDR2 SVGIG (reference sequence). The germline V and J ends were trimmed by 2 bases and 0 bases, with 5 bases remaining between them. The CDR3 is made up of 13 amino acids. CDR3 sequence reads: CAWSRNSGNTIYF. CDR3 bases: TGTGCCTGGAGTCGTAACTCTGGAAACACCATATATTTT.

This clone was recorded a few times. J is TRBJ2-2 and V is TRBV24-1, with 9 bases that match TRBD1. From germline, CDR1 is KGHDR and CDR2 SFDVKD. Trimming removed 5 bases from V and 6 bases from J; junction bases left unmatched: 6. The CDR3 length is 15 residues. The DNA for the CDR3 is TGTGCCACCAGTGGAACAGGGGGCAAGGCCGGGGAGCTGTTTTTT. It yields the protein CATSGTGGKAGELFF.

The chain couples TRBV6-2 or TRBV6-3 to TRBJ2-7; TRBD1 agrees at 8 bases. The germline V gene has CDR1 MNHEY and CDR2 SVGEGT. V trimming: 6 bases; J trimming: 12 bases; junction bases outside the gene matches: 16. The length of the CDR3 is 14 residues. CDR3 sequence (DNA): TGTGCCAGCAGCCCGACCGGGACAGGTAAACTCCTGTACTTC. Amino acid sequence: CASSPTGTGKLLYF.

The chain has TRBV9 and TRBJ1-1; a weak D match, TRBD1 (6 bases). The CDR3 runs to 14 residues. The germline V gene has CDR1 SGDLS and CDR2 YYNGEE. V lost 3 bases, J lost 4 bases, and 13 bases lay in between. The CDR3 nucleotides are TGTGCCAGCAGCGGCTCTTGGACAGTCACTGAAGCTTTCTTT. Translated, it gives CASSGSWTVTEAFF.

The chain recombines TRBV5-6 with TRBJ1-4; 7 bases line up with TRBD1. This CDR3 is 14 amino acids long. Germline assignment: CDR1 SGHDT and CDR2 YYEEEE. Losses at the gene ends were 0 bases for V and 9 bases for J; bases not matched to a gene: 5. The CDR3 nucleotides read TGTGCCAGCAGCTTGGGACAGGGTGTTAAAAAACTGTTTTTT. Translation: CASSLGQGVKKLFF. The full variable domain, in which reference TRBV5-6 and TRBJ1-4 provide the parts outside the CDR3, is DAGVTQSPTHLIKTRGQQVTLRCSPKSGHDTVSWYQQALGQGPQFIFQYYEEEERQRGNFPDRFSGHQFPNYSSELNVNALLLGDSALYLCASSLGQGVKKLFFGSGTQLSVL.

This chain uses TRBV5-5 with TRBJ2-1, with a tentative D call TRBD2 (5 bases). V was clipped by 5 bases and J by 6 bases, with 27 bases between them. Germline CDR1 SGHKS, CDR2 YYEKEE (reference sequence). This CDR3 has 18 residues. In nucleotides, the CDR3 is TGTGCCAGCAGTCTTGCCCAAATCCGGTGGGCAGCGGCCAATGAGCAGTTCTTC. As protein: CASSLAQIRWAAANEQFF.

The chain uses TRBV3-1 (or the pseudogene TRBV3-2) and TRBJ1-5; TRBD1 is a possible D gene (6 bases). The CDR3 loop spans 16 amino acids. Germline-derived CDR1 and CDR2 are LGHDT and YNNKEL (reference sequence). V lost 1 base and J lost 3, with 13 bases in between. The CDR3: CASSQAAGVTNQPQHF. The CDR3 DNA is TGTGCCAGCAGCCAAGCCGCAGGGGTGACCAATCAGCCCCAGCATTTT.

The count of this clone is one. The V call is TRBV7-3, the J call TRBJ2-1; D might be TRBD1 (5 bases). The V end lost 2 bases, the J end lost 7 bases, and 9 bases lay between the germline ends. The germline gives CDR1 SGHTA, CDR2 FQGTGA. CDR3 length equals 13 residues. The CDR3 sequence is CASSLYGANEQFF. CDR3 bases: TGTGCCAGCAGCTTATATGGGGCAAATGAGCAGTTCTTC.

The chain is built from TRBV4-1 and TRBJ1-2; D is uncertain. The CDR3 loop spans 17 amino acids. V was trimmed by 2 bases and J by 2 bases, leaving 18 bases between them. CDR1 and CDR2 (germline): MGHRA, YSYEKL. Here the CDR3 reads CASSQSPSQSWNYGYTF. The CDR3 DNA is TGCGCCAGCAGCCAATCCCCCTCGCAGTCTTGGAACTATGGCTACACCTTC.

The chain links TRBV5-4 to TRBJ2-7; TRBD2 is a possible D gene (5 bases). V was clipped by 4 bases and J by 0 bases, with 8 bases between them. Germline lookup yields CDR1 SGHNT and CDR2 YYREEE (reference sequence). The CDR3 extends over 13 amino acids. The CDR3 spells CASSDGNSYEQYF. The CDR3 coding sequence is TGTGCCAGCAGCGACGGGAACTCCTACGAGCAGTACTTC.

This rearrangement joins TRBV7-2 to TRBJ2-7; the match to TRBD1 covers 12 bases. The CDR3 contains 13 residues. Trimming cost V 6 bases and J 6 bases; bases outside gene matches: 3. Germline CDR1 and CDR2: SGHTA and FQGNSA. CDR3 region: CASSWDRGREQYF. In DNA, the CDR3 is TGTGCCAGCAGTTGGGACAGGGGGCGCGAGCAGTACTTC.

The table lists this clone with a count of one. V is TRBV4-3 and J is TRBJ1-2; 8 positions agree with TRBD1. The ends lost 0 bases at V and 9 bases at J; junction bases unmatched: 6. CDR3 length: 14 residues. Germline CDR1 LGHNA, CDR2 YSLEER. CDR3 loop: CASSQETRDRRYTF. The CDR3 DNA reads TGCGCCAGCAGCCAAGAGACCCGGGACAGGCGCTACACCTTC.

J is TRBJ2-2 and V is TRBV5-1; 12 bases map to TRBD2. CDR1 is SGHRS, CDR2 YFSETQ, per germline. This CDR3 has 15 residues. Unmatched junction bases numbered 5, after V lost 7 bases and J lost 4 bases. DNA for the CDR3: TGCGCCAGCGGACTAGCGGGACCGGGCACCGGGGAGCTGTTTTTT. Translated: CASGLAGPGTGELFF.